This T cell receptor beta chain was captured by sequencing in a study of shared clonotypes between healthy human individuals. J lost 3 bases, V lost 4 bases, and 2 bases had no gene match. Germline V gene data show CDR1 as SGHNT and CDR2 as YYREEE (reference sequence). This CDR3 spans 13 amino acids. CD45RO-negative CD8 cells positively selected for CCR7 made up the naive population, which excluded terminally differentiated effector memory CD45RA+ cells. Some clones are missing from TCRdb's copy, which holds only in-frame ones; the method was immunoSEQ multiplex PCR. The data hold 1.5 million to 2.5 million clones, with approximately 95% observed a single time.

The receptor was isolated from a young man in good health. The rearrangement joins TRBV5-4 to TRBJ2-5; 8 nucleotides line up with TRBD1. Material: naive CD8+ T cells sorted from blood. The CDR3 spells CASSEQGEETQYF. For the CDR3, the DNA is TGTGCCAGCAGCGAACAGGGGGAAGAGACCCAGTACTTC. Variable domain in full (rest from reference TRBV5-4 and TRBJ2-5): ETGVTQSPTHLIKTRGQQVTLRCSSQSGHNTVSWYQQALGQGPQFIFQYYREEENGRGNFPPRFSGLQFPNYSSELNVNALELDDSALYLCASSEQGEETQYFGPGTRLLVL.